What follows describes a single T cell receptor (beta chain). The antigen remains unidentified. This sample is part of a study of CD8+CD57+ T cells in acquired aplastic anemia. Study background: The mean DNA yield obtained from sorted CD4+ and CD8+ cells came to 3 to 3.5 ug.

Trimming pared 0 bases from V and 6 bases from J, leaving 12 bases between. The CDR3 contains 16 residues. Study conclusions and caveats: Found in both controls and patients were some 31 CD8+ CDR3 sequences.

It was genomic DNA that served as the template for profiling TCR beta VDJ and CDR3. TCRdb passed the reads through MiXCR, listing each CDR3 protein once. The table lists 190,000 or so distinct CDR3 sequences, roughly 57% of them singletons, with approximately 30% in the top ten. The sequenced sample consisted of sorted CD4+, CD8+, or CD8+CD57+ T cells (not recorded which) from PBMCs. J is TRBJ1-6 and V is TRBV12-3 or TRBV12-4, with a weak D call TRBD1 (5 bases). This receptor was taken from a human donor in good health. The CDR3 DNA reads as TGTGCCAGCAGTTTAGCGTTGGGGGGACCTAATTCACCCCTCCACTTT. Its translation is CASSLALGGPNSPLHF.